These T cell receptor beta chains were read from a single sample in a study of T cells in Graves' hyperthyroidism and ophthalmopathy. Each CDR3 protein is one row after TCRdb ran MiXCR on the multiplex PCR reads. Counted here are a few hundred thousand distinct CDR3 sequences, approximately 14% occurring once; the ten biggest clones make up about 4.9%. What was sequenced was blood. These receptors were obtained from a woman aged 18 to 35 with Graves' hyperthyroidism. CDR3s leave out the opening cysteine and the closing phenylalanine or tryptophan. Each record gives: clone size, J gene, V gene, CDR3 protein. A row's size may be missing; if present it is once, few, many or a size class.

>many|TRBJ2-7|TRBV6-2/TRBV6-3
ASSFEGQGPGEQY
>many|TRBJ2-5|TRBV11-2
ASSLGQGAETQY
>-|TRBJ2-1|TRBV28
ASRRRSGSNEQF
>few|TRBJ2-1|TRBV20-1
GARDPGTSVYNEQF
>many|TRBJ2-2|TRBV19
ASSNPNTGELF
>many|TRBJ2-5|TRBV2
ASSLGSGETQY
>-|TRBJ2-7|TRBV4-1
ASSYSSGPYEQY
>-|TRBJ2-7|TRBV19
ASSHTLAGTYEQY
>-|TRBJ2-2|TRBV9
ASSARGGLAGNSNTGELF
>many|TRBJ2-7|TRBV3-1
ASSRTGTLPYEQY
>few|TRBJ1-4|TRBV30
AWTQGEGEKLF
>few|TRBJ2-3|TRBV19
ASSISTSTDTQY
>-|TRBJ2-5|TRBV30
AWGTETQY
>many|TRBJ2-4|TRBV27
ASSPRVAKNIQY
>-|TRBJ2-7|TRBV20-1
SARPREGLPTNEQY
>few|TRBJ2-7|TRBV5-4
ASSSLGSLTYEQY
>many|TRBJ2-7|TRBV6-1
ASTEDSGTSGYEQY